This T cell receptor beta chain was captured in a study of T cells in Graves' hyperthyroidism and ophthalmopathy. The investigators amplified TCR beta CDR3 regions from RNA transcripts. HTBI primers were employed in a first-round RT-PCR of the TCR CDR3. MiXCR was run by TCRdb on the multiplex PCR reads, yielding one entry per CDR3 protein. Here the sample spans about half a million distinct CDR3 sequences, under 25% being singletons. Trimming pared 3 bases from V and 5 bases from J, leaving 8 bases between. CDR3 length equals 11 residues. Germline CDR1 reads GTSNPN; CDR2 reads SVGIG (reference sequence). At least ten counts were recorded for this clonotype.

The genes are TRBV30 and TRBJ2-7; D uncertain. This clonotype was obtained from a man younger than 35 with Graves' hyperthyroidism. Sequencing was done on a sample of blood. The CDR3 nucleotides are TGTGCCTGGAGCATGCTCAACGAGCAGTACTTC. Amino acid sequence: CAWSMLNEQYF.